This TCR beta chain was identified during a study of technical replicates of blood from several donors. The CDR3 has 15 residues. J lost 3 bases, V lost 4 bases, and 4 bases had no gene match. CDR1 is LGHNA, CDR2 YNFKEQ, per germline. This table comes from immunoSEQ multiplex PCR, and its TCRdb copy is limited to in-frame clones, with some not included. Of 65,000 to 90,000 clones in the sample, roughly 85% were seen once. The clonotype comes from a human donor in good health. Some clones in this sample may be carry-over from other donors' samples. Sequencing was performed on PBMCs. The rearrangement joins TRBV4-2 to TRBJ1-1, with TRBD1 matching over 11 bases. DNA for the CDR3: TGTGCCAGCAGCCTAGGACAGGGGGCCTACACTGAAGCTTTCTTT. Protein: CASSLGQGAYTEAFF.